This T cell receptor beta chain emerged from a study of CD8+CD57+ T cells in acquired aplastic anemia (dated by TCRdb to 2017 to 2018). For the study in its entirety: Extracted DNA from sorted CD4+ and CD8+ cells averaged around 3.4 ug, ranging from about 0.2 to 30 ug. Points the paper makes about the study in general: Around 27 CD8+ CDR3 sequences were shared between patients and controls but appeared highly expressed in patients and within their immunodominant clones. CD8+ Simpson's diversity did not differ significantly between patients and healthy controls (P=0.060).

As to this clonotype: The specificity of this receptor is unknown. No base-level quality is on record; no much larger clone is a single base apart.

Genomic DNA was used as template for profiling of TCR beta VDJ combinations and CDR3 sequences. An Illumina HiSeq 2000 was the platform used for TCR repertoire sequencing. In the source study's methods: Repertoire assessment relied on Simpson's diversity index, CDR3 size and DJ length profiles, and TRBV/TRBJ rearrangement plots. Whichever DNA sequence was most abundant in the deep sequencing data was defined as the immunodominant clone. CDR3 amino acid sequences were screened for sharing across subjects and compared with published repertoires and the VDJdb database. TCRdb cleaned the public reads at Q25 with fastp, built clones with MiXCR and kept in-frame beta chains. Rows with one shared CDR3 protein collapse into an entry with the most common genes and DNA. TCRdb's processing, not the authors', yielded these V and J calls. This sample is represented by hundreds of thousands of distinct CDR3 sequences; about 56% of them were singletons. Clones ranked in the top ten supply around 8% of the sample.

In the study, sorted CD4+ and CD8+ blood T cells from patients with severe aplastic anemia and from healthy subjects underwent deep sequencing of TCR repertoires. Ficoll-Paque density gradient centrifugation was used to isolate peripheral blood mononuclear cells. Before DNA extraction, CD4+ and CD8+ T cells were sorted with FACS or magnetic beads. V was cut back by 0 bases and J by 12 bases, leaving a gap of 11 bases between them. The CDR3 spans 11 residues, from the cysteine through the phenylalanine. This entry keeps only the CDR3 DNA: 33 bases, framed from base 1. Based on the germline V gene, the CDR1 and CDR2 sequences are SQVTM and ANQGSEA.

The material sequenced was sorted CD4+, CD8+, or CD8+CD57+ T cells (not recorded which) from PBMCs. The chain is encoded by TRBV29-1 joined to TRBJ1-2, and perhaps TRBD1 as D gene, on 5 matching bases. This clonotype originated in a human donor with severe aplastic anemia or a healthy control (not recorded which). The nucleotides read TGCAGCGTTGAAGATATGTGGGGGAACACCTTC. This codes for CSVEDMWGNTF.